Detailed here is one T cell receptor (beta chain). CDR3 length equals 17 residues. The germline V gene has CDR1 LGHNA and CDR2 YNFKEQ. V shed 1 base, J shed 0 bases, and the junction held 8 bases outside the gene matches. Clones were sequenced by immunoSEQ multiplex PCR, and TCRdb holds only the in-frame ones, with some missing. The sample includes about 80,000 clones, about 84% seen only once; the top ten take around 0.72%. This entry belongs to a study of radiotherapy plus CTLA-4 blockade in lung cancer. The V call is TRBV4-2, the J call TRBJ2-5, with 7 bases aligning to TRBD2. The source of this sequence is a human donor with non-small cell lung cancer who had stable disease on radiotherapy plus ipilimumab. The starting material was peripheral blood, obtained from a patient treated with radiotherapy plus ipilimumab. The CDR3 DNA sequence: TGTGCCAGCAGCCAAGGAGAGAACGGGGGGTACCAAGAGACCCAGTACTTC. Translated: CASSQGENGGYQETQYF.